This T cell receptor beta chain was documented in a study of neoadjuvant nivolumab and ipilimumab in lung cancer. Notes on the study in general: TCR clonality did not significantly correlate with pathologic tumor regression. Only two of four nivolumab-treated tumors gained richness and clonality by surgery. TCR richness and clonality were higher in tumors than adjacent uninvolved lung. Blood richness before therapy tracked richness in tumors resected after neoadjuvant therapy.

Using immunoSEQ multiplex PCR, the repertoire was profiled, and TCRdb retains in-frame clones only, with some absent. The top ten hold around 27% of the sample, which has under 15,000 clones, around 70% seen once. The CDR3 extends over 16 amino acids. The germline V gene encodes CDR1 KGHSH and CDR2 LQKENI. V was cut by 3 bases and J by 0 bases, with 14 bases left in between. Comments on this clone: Its antigen is not identified.

This sequence was found in an adult with non-small cell lung cancer. The rearrangement uses TRBV18 and TRBJ1-2; weak D call: TRBD1 (5 bases). The starting material was peripheral blood, obtained after neoadjuvant nivolumab, alone or with ipilimumab, at or shortly before surgery. The CDR3 bases are TGTGCCAGCTCACCCGGTGGGACCTTAGCTAACTATGGCTACACCTTC. Its translation is CASSPGGTLANYGYTF.